The 5 T cell receptor beta chains below all came from one sample that was sequenced in a study of blood T cell repertoires in COVID-19. Clones were sequenced by immunoSEQ multiplex PCR, and TCRdb holds only the in-frame ones, with some missing. Of 250,000 to 350,000 clones detected, roughly 89% appear once; the ten largest clones hold around 0.84%. The sequenced sample consisted of peripheral blood. These receptors all stem from a man aged 30 to 45 with acute or convalescent COVID-19.

CDR3 DNA: TGTGCCTGGAATACGGAGAGCTCCTACAATGAGCAGTTCTTC. Encoded protein: CAWNTESSYNEQFF. This rearrangement joins TRBV30 to TRBJ2-1; no clear D gene. The V end lost 4 bases, the J end lost 0 bases, and 10 bases lay between the germline ends. The germline gives CDR1 GTSNPN, CDR2 SVGIG (reference sequence). The CDR3 totals 14 residues.

This clone is a singleton in its sample. The J gene is TRBJ1-5, the V gene TRBV18; tentatively, D is TRBD1 (6 bases). This CDR3 is built from 14 residues. V lost 5 bases, J lost 0 bases, and 8 bases lay in between. Germline V lookup: CDR1 KGHSH, CDR2 LQKENI. The CDR3 nucleotides are TGTGCCAGCTCAAGGGGGAATAGCAATCAGCCCCAGCATTTT. Translation: CASSRGNSNQPQHF.

J is TRBJ1-1 and V is TRBV28, with D possibly TRBD1 on 5 matching bases. Trimming removed 3 bases from V and 5 bases from J, with 10 bases in between. The CDR3 spans 13 residues. Germline V gives CDR1 MDHEN, CDR2 SYDVKM. The CDR3: CASSFHRGTEAFF. As DNA, the CDR3 is TGTGCCAGCAGTTTTCACCGGGGGACTGAAGCTTTCTTT.

The sample holds many counts of this clone. The CDR3 DNA sequence: TGTGCCAGCAGCCAAGGGTCTGCAGGGGCCTTTACCGGGGAGCTGTTTTTT. Protein sequence: CASSQGSAGAFTGELFF. The genes are TRBV6-4 and TRBJ2-2, with D possibly being TRBD1 (6 bases). Deletions cut 6 bases from V and 5 bases from J, with 22 bases between. Germline CDR1 reads MRHNA; CDR2 reads SNTAGT. The CDR3 extends over 17 amino acids.

The rearrangement joins TRBV28 to TRBJ1-2; D is undetermined. The V end was cut by 7 bases, the J end by 4 bases, with 13 bases between. Per the germline V gene, CDR1 is MDHEN and CDR2 is SYDVKM. This CDR3 spans 13 amino acids. The CDR3, as DNA: TGTGCCAGCACCCTTAGTCCCCTCTATGGCTACACCTTC. The encoded protein is CASTLSPLYGYTF.